These 27 T cell receptor beta chains originate from one sample sequenced in a study of T cells in localized non-small cell lung cancer. The data were produced by immunoSEQ multiplex PCR, yet TCRdb's version contains in-frame clones alone and is incomplete. The data show around 39,000 clones, 88% seen once. The sample here was peripheral blood, taken before any cancer treatment. These receptors were taken from a woman aged 40-70 years with stage I lung adenocarcinoma.

CDR3 nucleotide sequence: TGTGCCAGCAGCCCCCGGGCGACAGATACGCAGTATTTT. Amino acids: CASSPRATDTQYF. This sequence joins TRBV7-2 and TRBJ2-3; D unclear. The germline CDR1 and CDR2 sequences are SGHTA and FQGNSA. The CDR3 has 13 amino acids. V was trimmed by 5 bases and J by 3 bases, leaving 9 bases between them.

V and J are TRBV30 and TRBJ1-2, with D unresolved. The V end was cut by 1 base, the J end by 4 bases, with 10 bases between. The CDR3 consists of 13 residues. Per the germline V gene, CDR1 is GTSNPN and CDR2 is SVGIG (reference sequence). In DNA, the CDR3 is TGTGCCTGGAGTGGCAGCGAGCTCTATGGCTACACCTTC. It translates to CAWSGSELYGYTF.

This sequence joins TRBV2 and TRBJ2-7; 9 positions agree with TRBD1. This CDR3 contains 15 residues. CDR1 is SNHLY and CDR2 is FYNNEI in the germline V gene. The V gene end was trimmed by 5 bases and the J gene end by 3 bases; junction bases not matched to a gene: 8. CDR3 protein: CASSRGRQGVYEQYF. In DNA, the CDR3 is TGTGCCAGCAGTCGAGGGAGACAGGGGGTCTACGAGCAGTACTTC.

This clone came up a few times. V usage is TRBV7-8 and J usage is TRBJ2-5; the match to TRBD1 covers 8 bases. The CDR3 has 16 residues. Looked up from germline, CDR1 is SGHVS and CDR2 is FQNEAQ. Trimming took 5 bases from V and 0 from J; bases not matched to a gene: 8. CDR3 DNA sequence: TGTGCCAGCAGCCCTGGGACAGGTCGGTACCAAGAGACCCAGTACTTC. It codes for CASSPGTGRYQETQYF.

This chain uses TRBV18 with TRBJ2-2; the D is unclear. Germline V gene data show CDR1 as KGHSH and CDR2 as LQKENI. The V and J ends lost 6 bases and 2 bases respectively, with 16 bases between them. The CDR3 is made up of 16 amino acids. CDR3: CASSFNTLLNTGELFF. In DNA, the CDR3 is TGTGCCAGCTCGTTCAACACTCTCCTAAACACCGGGGAGCTGTTTTTT.

The chain employs TRBV21-1 and TRBJ1-4. TRBV21-1 is a pseudogene segment. This CDR3 spans 19 amino acids. The CDR3 coding sequence is TGTGCCAGCATTGAGGAGTCCCAGCCAGGCGGCGCAGAGGATGAAAAACTGTTTTTT. This gives the protein CASIEESQPGGAEDEKLFF.

This chain connects TRBV28 to TRBJ1-5, with a tentative D call TRBD1 (6 bases). The length of the CDR3 is 17 residues. V shed 6 bases and J shed 3 bases, with 21 bases lying between them. Germline CDR1 reads MDHEN; CDR2 reads SYDVKM. CDR3 residues: CASRPGLSGVSNQPQHF. The CDR3 nucleotides read TGTGCCAGCAGGCCCGGGTTGTCAGGGGTCTCCAATCAGCCCCAGCATTTT.

The genes are TRBV19 and TRBJ1-5, with TRBD1 identical over 7 bases. This CDR3 region has 13 residues. J was trimmed by 4 bases and V by 4 bases; bases with no gene match: 1. CDR1 LNHDA and CDR2 SQIVND come from the germline V gene (reference sequence). For the CDR3, the DNA is TGTGCCAGTAGTACCAGGGGGAATCAGCCCCAGCATTTT. As protein: CASSTRGNQPQHF.

Notes on this clone: A junction boundary mismatches the germline segment, possibly from a read error. This chain connects TRBV20-1 to TRBJ1-1; D gene unclear. Germline assignment: CDR1 DFQATT and CDR2 SNEGSKA (reference sequence). The CDR3 loop spans 11 amino acids. In DNA, the CDR3 is TGTTTGGGAGACACGAACACTGAAGCTTTCTTT. It specifies CLGDTNTEAFF.

This chain joins TRBV7-9 and TRBJ1-2, with 7 bases lining up with TRBD1. Germline V gene sequence: CDR1 SEHNR, CDR2 FQNEAQ (reference sequence). V lost 1 base and J lost 2; bases outside the gene matches: 7. The CDR3 contains 16 residues. The CDR3 loop reads CASSLDPGQRNYGYTF. CDR3 in DNA: TGTGCCAGCAGCTTAGACCCGGGACAGAGAAACTATGGCTACACCTTC.

This clone showed up just a few times. The chain carries TRBV7-3 and TRBJ2-1; no firm D call. The CDR3 spans 14 residues. Germline V gives CDR1 SGHTA, CDR2 FQGTGA. Trimming took 0 bases from V and 9 from J, leaving 12 bases between them. CDR3 region: CASSLTASPGEQFF. As DNA, the CDR3 is TGTGCCAGCAGCTTAACGGCCAGCCCCGGTGAGCAGTTCTTC.

This chain uses TRBV28 with TRBJ2-7; D is possibly TRBD1 or TRBD2 (5 bases each). V was trimmed by 1 base and J by 4 bases, leaving 14 bases between them. The CDR3 has 15 residues. CDR1 and CDR2 from the germline V gene are MDHEN and SYDVKM. CDR3 DNA sequence: TGTGCCAGCAGTTTATATCAGGGTGGAGGATACGAGCAGTACTTC. It encodes CASSLYQGGGYEQYF. Looking up the rest from reference TRBV28 and TRBJ2-7 gives the full variable domain: DVKVTQSSRYLVKRTGEKVFLECVQDMDHENMFWYRQDPGLGLRLIYFSYDVKMKEKGDIPEGYSVSREKKERFSLILESASTNQTSMYLCASSLYQGGGYEQYFGPGTRLTVT.

The chain carries TRBV5-4 and TRBJ1-2, with D unresolved. Germline CDR1 and CDR2: SGHNT and YYREEE (reference sequence). The V end was cut by 4 bases, the J end by 8 bases, with 12 bases between. The CDR3 runs 12 residues. The CDR3 sequence: CASSQDGGGYTF. Written as DNA, the CDR3 is TGTGCCAGCAGCCAGGACGGTGGAGGCTACACCTTC.

V and J are TRBV9 and TRBJ1-2; D is possibly TRBD1 (6 bases). V shed 6 bases and J shed 4 bases, with 13 bases lying between them. The CDR3 has 13 amino acids. Germline CDR1 SGDLS, CDR2 YYNGEE. CDR3 protein: CASTSTGPYGYTF. The CDR3 DNA reads TGTGCCAGCACCTCTACAGGGCCCTATGGCTACACCTTC.

V and J are TRBV14 and TRBJ2-5, with D perhaps TRBD1 (5 bases). Gene TRBJ2-7 matches the end of the DNA better, so the J call may be wrong. Germline values: CDR1 SGHDN, CDR2 FVKESK. The CDR3 is 14 amino acids. CDR3 sequence (DNA): TGTGCCAGCAGCCAAGCGGGCAGGGCCTACGAGCAGTACTTC. Its protein product is CASSQAGRAYEQYF.

This chain joins TRBV7-2 and TRBJ2-3; tentative D call: TRBD1 (6 bases). Germline CDR1 SGHTA, CDR2 FQGNSA. V gave up 4 bases and J gave up 4 bases, with 9 bases separating them. The CDR3 runs 13 residues. CDR3 amino acids: CASSSDSPDTQYF. CDR3 nucleotides: TGTGCCAGCAGCTCGGACAGTCCAGATACGCAGTATTTT.

The CDR3 nucleotides read TGTGCCAGCAGCTTAGACGGCGATAGATCCTATACGCAGTATTTT. It is translated as CASSLDGDRSYTQYF. This chain links TRBV7-9 with TRBJ2-3, with D hard to call. The germline gives CDR1 SEHNR, CDR2 FQNEAQ (reference sequence). Trimming left V 1 base short and J 7 bases short, with 15 bases between. The CDR3 covers 15 residues.

The rearrangement links TRBV5-1 to TRBJ2-1; 9 bases map to TRBD1. This CDR3 has 15 residues. The J segment lost 5 bases and the V segment lost 4 bases, leaving 7 bases of the junction unmatched. In germline, CDR1 is SGHRS, CDR2 YFSETQ. The DNA of the CDR3 is TGCGCCAGCAGCCACGGGACAGGGCGTAACAATGAGCAGTTCTTC. Translating it yields CASSHGTGRNNEQFF. Complete variable domain (other parts from reference TRBV5-1 and TRBJ2-1): KAGVTQTPRYLIKTRGQQVTLSCSPISGHRSVSWYQQTPGQGLQFLFEYFSETQRNKGNFPGRFSGRQFSNSRSEMNVSTLELGDSALYLCASSHGTGRNNEQFFGPGTRLTVL.

J is TRBJ1-4 and V is TRBV4-1; 8 nucleotides match TRBD1. Germline assignment: CDR1 MGHRA and CDR2 YSYEKL. V lost 7 bases to trimming and J lost 3 bases; unmatched junction nucleotides: 13. The CDR3 spans 17 residues. The DNA of the CDR3 is TGCGCCAGCACCCGGACAGGGAAAAGTGCAGCTAATGAAAAACTGTTTTTT. This codes for CASTRTGKSAANEKLFF.

The genes are TRBV29-1 and TRBJ2-2; D not resolved. CDR3 length: 13 residues. The germline CDR1 and CDR2 sequences are SQVTM and ANQGSEA. The V and J ends lost 3 bases and 1 base respectively, with 6 bases between them. In DNA form, the CDR3 reads TGCAGCGTTGAGCCGGGGAACACCGGGGAGCTGTTTTTT. Translation gives CSVEPGNTGELFF.

V and J are TRBV10-3 and TRBJ2-2, with TRBD1 matching 9 bases. The CDR3 has 15 amino acids. Looked up from germline, CDR1 is ENHRY and CDR2 is SYGVKD. Unmatched junction bases numbered 6, after V lost 3 bases and J lost 7 bases. CDR3 in DNA: TGTGCCATCAGTGAAATACAGGGGGCGGGCGGGGAGCTGTTTTTT. Translation: CAISEIQGAGGELFF.

This clone was found once. The chain uses TRBV7-8 and TRBJ1-5; D possibly corresponds to TRBD1 (6 bases). Germline CDR1 is SGHVS and CDR2 is FQNEAQ. The CDR3 length is 14 residues. V gave up 1 base and J gave up 7 bases, with 11 bases separating them. Here the CDR3 DNA reads TGTGCCAGCAGCTTAGGGACAGCGCCCCAGCCCCAGCATTTT. Encoded protein: CASSLGTAPQPQHF.

The chain recombines TRBV6-5 with TRBJ2-1; maybe TRBD1 (5 bases). The CDR3 totals 16 residues. The V gene lost 0 bases and the J gene lost 3 bases, with 12 bases spanning the gap. In germline, CDR1 is MNHEY, CDR2 SVGAGI. The CDR3 DNA is TGTGCCAGCAGTTACTCGATGACAGAGGACTACAATGAGCAGTTCTTC. Translated, it gives CASSYSMTEDYNEQFF.

The rearrangement uses TRBV6-5 and TRBJ2-1; 7 nucleotides agree with TRBD1. There are 14 residues in the CDR3. The trim removed 7 bases at V and 2 bases at J, leaving 5 bases unmatched. Germline CDR1 reads MNHEY; CDR2 reads SVGAGI. Here the CDR3 reads CASTRDRTYNEQFF. CDR3 coding DNA: TGTGCCAGCACCCGGGACAGAACCTACAATGAGCAGTTCTTC.

The chain combines TRBV19 with TRBJ2-2; D gene unclear. Germline assignment: CDR1 LNHDA and CDR2 SQIVND (reference sequence). Trimming pared 5 bases from V and 3 bases from J, leaving 7 bases between. CDR3 length: 13 residues. CDR3 residues: CASSEGYTGELFF. Written as DNA, the CDR3 is TGTGCCAGTAGTGAAGGTTACACCGGGGAGCTGTTTTTT.

V gene TRBV4-1 combines with J gene TRBJ2-1; D not certain. The CDR3 is 15 amino acids. V dropped 0 bases and J dropped 2 bases, with 8 bases sitting between them. CDR1 is MGHRA and CDR2 is YSYEKL in the germline V gene. Here the CDR3 DNA reads TGCGCCAGCAGCCAAGAGGACCGGACCTACAATGAGCAGTTCTTC. It encodes CASSQEDRTYNEQFF.

The V call is TRBV11-2, the J call TRBJ2-5, with 8 bases identical to TRBD2. Germline values: CDR1 SGHAT, CDR2 FQNNGV. V shed 0 bases, J shed 1 base, and the junction held 7 bases outside the gene matches. The CDR3 is made up of 17 amino acids. The CDR3 sequence: CASSLDLGGRSQETQYF. Here the CDR3 DNA reads TGTGCCAGCAGCTTAGATCTGGGCGGGAGGTCCCAAGAGACCCAGTACTTC.